This TCR beta chain was sequenced for a study of T cell responses to AZD1222 COVID-19 vaccine. Trimming took off 2 bases at V and 0 bases at J, with 8 bases between the two ends. Germline V gene sequence: CDR1 SGHKS, CDR2 YYEKEE (reference sequence). The length of the CDR3 is 14 residues. Method: immunoSEQ multiplex PCR; TCRdb's copy keeps in-frame clones and lacks some. The sample contains 150,000 to 200,000 clones, 80% to 90% of which appear only once. The source is an adult in good health. This chain joins TRBV5-5 and TRBJ1-1; D ambiguous. Source: peripheral blood, taken on day 0 of MenACWY control vaccination. The CDR3 DNA reads as TGTGCCAGCAGCTTAGAGGGCTTGAACACTGAAGCTTTCTTT. Protein sequence: CASSLEGLNTEAFF.